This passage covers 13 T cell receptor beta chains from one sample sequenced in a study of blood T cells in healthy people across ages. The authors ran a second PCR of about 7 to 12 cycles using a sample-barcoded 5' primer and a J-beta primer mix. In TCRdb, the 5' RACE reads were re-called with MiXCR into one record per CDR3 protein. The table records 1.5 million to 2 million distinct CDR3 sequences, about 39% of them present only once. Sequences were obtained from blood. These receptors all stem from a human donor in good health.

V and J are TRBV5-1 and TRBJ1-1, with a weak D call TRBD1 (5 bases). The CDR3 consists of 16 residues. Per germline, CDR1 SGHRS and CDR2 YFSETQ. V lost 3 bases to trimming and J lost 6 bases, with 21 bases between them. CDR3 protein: CASSSGHSGGGSEAFF. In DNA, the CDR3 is TGCGCCAGCAGCTCTGGGCACAGTGGGGGGGGTTCTGAAGCTTTCTTT.

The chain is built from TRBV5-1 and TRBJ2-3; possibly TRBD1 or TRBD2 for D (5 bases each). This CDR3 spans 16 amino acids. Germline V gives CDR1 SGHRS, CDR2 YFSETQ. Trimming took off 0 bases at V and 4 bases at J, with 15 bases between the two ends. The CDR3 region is CASSLVGGMSADTQYF. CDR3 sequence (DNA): TGCGCCAGCAGCTTGGTTGGGGGTATGTCAGCAGATACGCAGTATTTT.

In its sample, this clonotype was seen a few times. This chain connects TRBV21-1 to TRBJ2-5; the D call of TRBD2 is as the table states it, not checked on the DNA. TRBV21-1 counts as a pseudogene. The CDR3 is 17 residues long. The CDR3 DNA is TGTGCCAGCAGCCCGCTTAGCGGGGTAGTCGGGCAAGAGACCCAGTACTTC. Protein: CASSPLSGVVGQETQYF.

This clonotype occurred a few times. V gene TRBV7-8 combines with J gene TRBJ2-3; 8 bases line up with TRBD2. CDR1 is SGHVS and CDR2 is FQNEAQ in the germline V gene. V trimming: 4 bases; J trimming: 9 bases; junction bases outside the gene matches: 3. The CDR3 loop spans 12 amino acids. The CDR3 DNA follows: TGTGCCAGCAGCTCTTGGACTAGCACGCAGTATTTT. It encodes CASSSWTSTQYF.

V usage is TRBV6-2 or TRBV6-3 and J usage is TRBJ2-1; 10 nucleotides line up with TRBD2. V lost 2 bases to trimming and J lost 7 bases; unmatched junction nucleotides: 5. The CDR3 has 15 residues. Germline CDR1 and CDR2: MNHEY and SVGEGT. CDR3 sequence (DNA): TGTGCCAGCAGTTACCGGGCTAGCGGGGGAAATGAGCAGTTCTTC. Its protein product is CASSYRASGGNEQFF.

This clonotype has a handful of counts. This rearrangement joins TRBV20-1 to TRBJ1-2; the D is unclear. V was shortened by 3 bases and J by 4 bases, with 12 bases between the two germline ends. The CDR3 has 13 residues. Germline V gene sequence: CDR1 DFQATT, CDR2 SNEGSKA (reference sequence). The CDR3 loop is CSARAAGVYGYTF. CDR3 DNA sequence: TGCAGTGCTAGGGCTGCTGGCGTCTATGGCTACACCTTC.

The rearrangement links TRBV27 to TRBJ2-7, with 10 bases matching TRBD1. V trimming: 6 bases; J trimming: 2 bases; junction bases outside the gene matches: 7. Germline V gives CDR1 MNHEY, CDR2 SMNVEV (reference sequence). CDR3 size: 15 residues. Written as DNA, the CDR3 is TGTGCCAGCAGCCAGGGACAGGGGCTAACCTACGAGCAGTACTTC. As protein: CASSQGQGLTYEQYF.

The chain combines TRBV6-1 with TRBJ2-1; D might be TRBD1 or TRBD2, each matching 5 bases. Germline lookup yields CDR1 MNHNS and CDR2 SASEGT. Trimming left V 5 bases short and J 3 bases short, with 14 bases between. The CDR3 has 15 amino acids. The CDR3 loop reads CASSPGSFYYNEQFF. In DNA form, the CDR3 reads TGTGCCAGCAGTCCAGGGAGCTTCTACTACAATGAGCAGTTCTTC.

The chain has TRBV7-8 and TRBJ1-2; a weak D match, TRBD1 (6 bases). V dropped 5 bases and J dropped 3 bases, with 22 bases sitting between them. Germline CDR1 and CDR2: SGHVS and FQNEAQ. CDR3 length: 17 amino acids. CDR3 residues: CASSQNREDLVYYGYTF. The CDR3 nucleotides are TGTGCCAGCAGCCAAAACAGGGAGGACTTAGTCTACTATGGCTACACCTTC.

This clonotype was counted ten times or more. The CDR3 here is CASRRGGATEAFF. In DNA, the CDR3 is TGTGCCAGCCGGAGGGGAGGTGCAACTGAAGCTTTCTTT. The chain recombines TRBV25-1 with TRBJ1-1; tentative D call: TRBD1 (5 bases). In germline, CDR1 is MGHDK, CDR2 SYGVNS. There are 13 residues in the CDR3. Trimming took 8 bases from V and 5 from J, leaving 15 bases between them. Looking up the rest from reference TRBV25-1 and TRBJ1-1 gives the full variable domain: EADIYQTPRYLVIGTGKKITLECSQTMGHDKMYWYQQDPGMELHLIHYSYGVNSTEKGDLSSESTVSRIRTEHFPLTLESARPSHTSQYLCASRRGGATEAFFGQGTRLTVV.

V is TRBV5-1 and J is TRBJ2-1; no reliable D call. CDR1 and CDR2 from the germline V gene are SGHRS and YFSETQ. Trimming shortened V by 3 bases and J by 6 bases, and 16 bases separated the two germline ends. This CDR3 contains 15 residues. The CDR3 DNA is TGCGCCAGCAGCTCGTCGGACGGAACGATCAATGAGCAGTTCTTC. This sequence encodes CASSSSDGTINEQFF.

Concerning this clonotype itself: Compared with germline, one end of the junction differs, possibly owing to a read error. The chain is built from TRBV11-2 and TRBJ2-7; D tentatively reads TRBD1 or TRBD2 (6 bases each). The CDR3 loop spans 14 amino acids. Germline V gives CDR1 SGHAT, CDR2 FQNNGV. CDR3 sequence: CACSRPRGGDTQYF. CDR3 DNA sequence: TGTGCCTGCAGTCGCCCCAGGGGCGGGGATACCCAGTACTTC.

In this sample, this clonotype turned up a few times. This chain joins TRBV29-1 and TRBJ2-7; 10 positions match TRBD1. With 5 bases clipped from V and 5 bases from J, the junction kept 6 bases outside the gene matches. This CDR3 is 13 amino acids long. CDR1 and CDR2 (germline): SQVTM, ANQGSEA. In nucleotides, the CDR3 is TGCAGCGTTAAGGGACAGGGGATCCACGAGCAGTACTTC. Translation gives CSVKGQGIHEQYF.